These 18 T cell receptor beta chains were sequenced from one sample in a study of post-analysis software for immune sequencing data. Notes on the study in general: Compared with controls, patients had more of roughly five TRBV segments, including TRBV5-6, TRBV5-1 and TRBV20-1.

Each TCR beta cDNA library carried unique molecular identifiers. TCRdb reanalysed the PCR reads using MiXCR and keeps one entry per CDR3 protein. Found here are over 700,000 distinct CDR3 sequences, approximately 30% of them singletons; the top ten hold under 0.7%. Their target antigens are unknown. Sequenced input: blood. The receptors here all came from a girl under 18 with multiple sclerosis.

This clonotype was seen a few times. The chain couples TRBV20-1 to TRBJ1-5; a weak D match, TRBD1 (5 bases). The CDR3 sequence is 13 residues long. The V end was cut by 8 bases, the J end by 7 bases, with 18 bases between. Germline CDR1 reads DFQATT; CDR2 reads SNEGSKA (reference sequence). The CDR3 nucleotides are TGCAGTACCAGGGACTCCCGGAACCAGCCCCAGCATTTT. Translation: CSTRDSRNQPQHF.

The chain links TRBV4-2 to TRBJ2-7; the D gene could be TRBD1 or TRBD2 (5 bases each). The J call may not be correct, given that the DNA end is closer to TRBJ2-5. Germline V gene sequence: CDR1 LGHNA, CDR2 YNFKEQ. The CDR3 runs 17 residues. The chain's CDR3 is CASSQADGWGRSETQYF. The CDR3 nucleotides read TGTGCCAGCAGCCAAGCGGACGGGTGGGGACGTTCGGAGACCCAGTACTTC.

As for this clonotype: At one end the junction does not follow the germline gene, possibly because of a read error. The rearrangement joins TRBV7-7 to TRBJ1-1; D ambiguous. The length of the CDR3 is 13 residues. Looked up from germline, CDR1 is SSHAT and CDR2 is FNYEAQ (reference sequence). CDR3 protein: CASSRHLNTEAFF. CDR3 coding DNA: TGTGCTAGCAGCCGACATCTGAACACTGAAGCTTTCTTT.

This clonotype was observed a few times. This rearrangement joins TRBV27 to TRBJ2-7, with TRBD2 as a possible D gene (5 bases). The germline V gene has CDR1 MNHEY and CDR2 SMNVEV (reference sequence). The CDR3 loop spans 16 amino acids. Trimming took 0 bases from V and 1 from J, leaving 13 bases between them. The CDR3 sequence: CASSLSPRTQSYEQYF. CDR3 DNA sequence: TGTGCCAGCAGTTTATCCCCCAGGACTCAATCCTACGAGCAGTACTTC.

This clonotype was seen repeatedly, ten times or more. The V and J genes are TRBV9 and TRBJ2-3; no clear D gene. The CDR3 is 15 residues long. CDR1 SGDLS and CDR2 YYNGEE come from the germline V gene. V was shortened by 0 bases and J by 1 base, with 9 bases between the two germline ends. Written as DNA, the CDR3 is TGTGCCAGCAGCGTAGGCCCGCTTGGCACAGATACGCAGTATTTT. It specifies CASSVGPLGTDTQYF.

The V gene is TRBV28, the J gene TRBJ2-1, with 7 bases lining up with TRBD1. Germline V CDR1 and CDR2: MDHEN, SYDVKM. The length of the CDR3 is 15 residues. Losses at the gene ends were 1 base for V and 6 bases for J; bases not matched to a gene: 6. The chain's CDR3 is CASSLYRGARNEQFF. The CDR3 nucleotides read TGTGCCAGCAGTTTATACAGGGGAGCCCGCAATGAGCAGTTCTTC. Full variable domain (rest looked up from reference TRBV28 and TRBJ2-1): DVKVTQSSRYLVKRTGEKVFLECVQDMDHENMFWYRQDPGLGLRLIYFSYDVKMKEKGDIPEGYSVSREKKERFSLILESASTNQTSMYLCASSLYRGARNEQFFGPGTRLTVL.

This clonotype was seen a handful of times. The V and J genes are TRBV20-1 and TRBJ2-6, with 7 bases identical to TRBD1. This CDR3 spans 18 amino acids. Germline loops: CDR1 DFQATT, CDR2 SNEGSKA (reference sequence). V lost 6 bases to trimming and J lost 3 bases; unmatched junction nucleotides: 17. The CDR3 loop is CSAHSGTGAWGGANVLTF. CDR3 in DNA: TGCAGTGCCCACTCGGGCACAGGGGCTTGGGGTGGGGCCAACGTCCTGACTTTC.

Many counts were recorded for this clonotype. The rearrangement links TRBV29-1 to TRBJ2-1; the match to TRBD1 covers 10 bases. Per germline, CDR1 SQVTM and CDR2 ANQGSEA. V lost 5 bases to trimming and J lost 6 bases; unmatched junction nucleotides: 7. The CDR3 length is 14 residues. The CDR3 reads CSVQAGTGVNEQFF. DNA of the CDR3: TGCAGCGTTCAAGCCGGGACAGGGGTCAATGAGCAGTTCTTC.

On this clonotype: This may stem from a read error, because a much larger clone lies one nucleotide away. The CDR3 DNA reads as TGCAGGGCTAGGGTTCGCTACGAGCAGTACTTC. Translating gives CRARVRYEQYF. This rearrangement joins TRBV20-1 to TRBJ2-5; D gene ambiguous. The J call may be mistaken, given a closer DNA end match to TRBJ2-7. The CDR3 totals 11 residues. From germline, CDR1 is DFQATT and CDR2 SNEGSKA (reference sequence).

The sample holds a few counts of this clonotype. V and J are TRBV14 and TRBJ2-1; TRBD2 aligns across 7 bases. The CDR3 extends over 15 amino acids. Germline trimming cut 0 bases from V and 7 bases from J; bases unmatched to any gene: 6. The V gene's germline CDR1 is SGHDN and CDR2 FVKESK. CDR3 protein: CASSQEAGVDNEQFF. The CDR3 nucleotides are TGTGCCAGCAGCCAAGAGGCGGGAGTGGATAATGAGCAGTTCTTC.

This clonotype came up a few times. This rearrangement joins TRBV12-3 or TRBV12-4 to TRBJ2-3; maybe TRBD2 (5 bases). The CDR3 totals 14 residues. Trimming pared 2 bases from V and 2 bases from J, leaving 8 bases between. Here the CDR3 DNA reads TGTGCCAGCAGTTTAACTAGTATCACAGATACGCAGTATTTT. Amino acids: CASSLTSITDTQYF.

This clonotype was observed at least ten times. The CDR3 protein is CSAKGQGPDGYTF. Written as DNA, the CDR3 is TGCAGTGCTAAAGGACAGGGGCCCGATGGCTACACCTTC. The chain couples TRBV20-1 to TRBJ1-2; TRBD1 matches 9 bases. Germline loops: CDR1 DFQATT, CDR2 SNEGSKA (reference sequence). V dropped 4 bases and J dropped 6; count of bases not matched to a gene: 6. The CDR3 is made up of 13 amino acids.

In DNA, the CDR3 is TGTGCCAGCAGCGTAGATATAGCGGGGCCGACAGATACGCAGTATTTT. Translating it yields CASSVDIAGPTDTQYF. This chain uses TRBV9 with TRBJ2-3; 8 positions agree with TRBD2. V dropped 0 bases and J dropped 3; count of bases not matched to a gene: 6. CDR3 length equals 16 residues. From germline, CDR1 is SGDLS and CDR2 YYNGEE.

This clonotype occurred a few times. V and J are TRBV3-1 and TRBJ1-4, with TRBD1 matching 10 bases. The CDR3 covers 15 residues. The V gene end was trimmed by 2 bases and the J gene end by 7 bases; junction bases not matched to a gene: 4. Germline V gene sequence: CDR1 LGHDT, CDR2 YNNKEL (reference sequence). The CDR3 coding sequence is TGTGCCAGCAGCCAACCGGGACAGGGGACTGAAAAACTGTTTTTT. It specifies CASSQPGQGTEKLFF.

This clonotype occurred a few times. CDR3: CASRVSSGGHREQFF. DNA for the CDR3: TGTGCCAGCAGAGTATCTAGCGGGGGGCACCGTGAGCAGTTCTTC. This chain links TRBV27 with TRBJ2-1, with 11 bases aligning to TRBD2. The CDR3 is made up of 15 amino acids. Per the germline V gene, CDR1 is MNHEY and CDR2 is SMNVEV (reference sequence). V was pared by 6 bases and J by 9 bases, with 10 bases of the junction left unmatched.

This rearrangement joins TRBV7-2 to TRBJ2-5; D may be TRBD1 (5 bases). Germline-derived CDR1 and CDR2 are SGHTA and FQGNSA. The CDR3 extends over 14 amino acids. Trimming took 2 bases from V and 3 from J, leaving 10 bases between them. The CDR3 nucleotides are TGTGCCAGCAGCTTACACCCAGGGAAAGAGACCCAGTACTTC. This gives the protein CASSLHPGKETQYF.

The CDR3 loop is CASSQEGQGAGMNTEAFF. CDR3 DNA: TGCGCCAGCAGCCAAGAAGGACAGGGGGCAGGCATGAACACTGAAGCTTTCTTT. The chain carries TRBV4-1 and TRBJ1-1; TRBD1 aligns across 11 bases. This CDR3 has 18 residues. Trimming at V came to 0 bases and at J to 0 bases, leaving 6 bases not matched to a gene. From germline, CDR1 is MGHRA and CDR2 YSYEKL.

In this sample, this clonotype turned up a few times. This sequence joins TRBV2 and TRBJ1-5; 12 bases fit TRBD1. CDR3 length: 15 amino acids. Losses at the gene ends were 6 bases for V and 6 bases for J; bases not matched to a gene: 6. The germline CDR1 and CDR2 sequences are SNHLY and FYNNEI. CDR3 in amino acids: CASRGQGAFTQPQHF. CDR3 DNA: TGTGCCAGCAGGGGACAGGGGGCGTTTACTCAGCCCCAGCATTTT.